The clone carrying this T cell receptor beta chain was seen ten or more times. Its specificity is unknown. The record originates from a study of human T cells and chemical hapten exposure. For the study at large: Donors were sensitized with 2% DPC on the upper inner arm. For the approximately 23-week duration of the study, patients were given weekly doses of diphenylcyclopropenone on the scalp. Study-level findings and limits: High-frequency TCRs, those above 1 in 1000, stayed the same after DPC sensitization.

CDR1 and CDR2 (germline): MDHEN, SYDVKM. This CDR3 spans 13 amino acids. V lost 8 bases to trimming and J lost 7 bases, with 17 bases between them. As for time point: patch test 2, 6 weeks after DPC sensitization. Treatment described: therapeutic diphenylcyclopropenone sensitization with weekly scalp DPC. In the study's own analysis: A typical sample had approximately 93,000 TCRs, with roughly 20,000 to 700,000 overall. Each CDR3 protein is one row after TCRdb ran MiXCR on the RACE reads. The V and J calls were determined by TCRdb, not by the authors. The table lists approximately 80,000 distinct CDR3 sequences, approximately 10% of them singletons, with under 2.5% in the top ten.

Sequences were derived from whole blood, sampled in connection with sensitization to the hapten diphenylcyclopropenone (DPC). This rearrangement joins TRBV28 to TRBJ1-2; maybe TRBD1 (5 bases). This receptor was identified in a woman in her 30s with alopecia areata. Some clones in this sample may be carry-over from other donors' samples. CDR3 nucleotide sequence: TGTGCCAGCGGGGTTGAAGGGGCGCGTGGCTACACCTTC. This gives the protein CASGVEGARGYTF.